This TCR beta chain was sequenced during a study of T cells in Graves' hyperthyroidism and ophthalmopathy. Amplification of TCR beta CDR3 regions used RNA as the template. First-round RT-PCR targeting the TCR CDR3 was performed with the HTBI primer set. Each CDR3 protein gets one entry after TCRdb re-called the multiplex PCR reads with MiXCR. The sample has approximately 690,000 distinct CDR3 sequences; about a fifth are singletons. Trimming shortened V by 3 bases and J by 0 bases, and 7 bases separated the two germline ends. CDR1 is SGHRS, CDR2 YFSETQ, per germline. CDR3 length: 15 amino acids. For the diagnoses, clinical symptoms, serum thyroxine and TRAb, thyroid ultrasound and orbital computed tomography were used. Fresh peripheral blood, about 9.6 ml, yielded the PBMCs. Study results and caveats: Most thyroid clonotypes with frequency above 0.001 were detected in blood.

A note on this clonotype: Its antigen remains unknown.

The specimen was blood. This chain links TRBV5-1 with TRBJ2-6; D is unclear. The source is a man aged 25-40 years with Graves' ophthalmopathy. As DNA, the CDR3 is TGCGCCAGCAGCTGGGCAGGCTCTGGGGCCAACGTCCTGACTTTC. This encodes CASSWAGSGANVLTF.